The 23 T cell receptor beta chains presented below share a single source sample, sequenced in a study of OX40 agonist ivuxolimab in advanced cancers. Sequencing was performed with immunoSEQ multiplex PCR; in TCRdb, only in-frame clones are kept and a portion is missing. The sample contains 65,000 to 75,000 clones, 85% of which appear only once. Sequenced material: CD4+ or CD8+ T cells sorted from blood, taken in a trial of the OX40 agonist ivuxolimab. These receptors came from an adult with an advanced solid tumor such as melanoma, head and neck, liver or kidney cancer.

V gene TRBV11-3 combines with J gene TRBJ2-7, with a possible D match to TRBD2 (6 bases). The CDR3 contains 13 residues. Germline CDR1 and CDR2: SGHNT and YENEEA. V lost 5 bases and J 4 bases, leaving 12 bases between the germline ends. The CDR3 spells CASSRGGEYEQYF. In DNA, the CDR3 is TGTGCCAGCAGCCGGGGCGGGGAGTACGAGCAGTACTTC.

This chain uses TRBV11-3 with TRBJ2-7; D is unclear. The length of the CDR3 is 12 residues. With 5 bases removed from V and 3 bases from J, the gap between germline ends came to 8 bases. CDR1 SGHNT and CDR2 YENEEA come from the germline V gene. The chain's CDR3 is CASSMAGYEQYF. The CDR3 bases are TGTGCCAGCAGCATGGCCGGCTACGAGCAGTACTTC.

This clone was detected a few times. The chain recombines TRBV10-2 with TRBJ2-5, with 8 bases that match TRBD1. This CDR3 spans 14 amino acids. Trimming took 6 bases from V and 5 from J; bases not matched to a gene: 8. Per germline, CDR1 WSHSY and CDR2 SAAADI. CDR3 amino acids: CASSRRRGLETQYF. DNA for the CDR3: TGCGCCAGCAGCCGGCGCAGGGGGCTCGAGACCCAGTACTTC.

This chain links TRBV19 with TRBJ2-3, with 8 bases fitting TRBD2. Germline V lookup: CDR1 LNHDA, CDR2 SQIVND (reference sequence). The ends lost 5 bases at V and 2 bases at J; junction bases unmatched: 6. CDR3 size: 15 residues. In nucleotides, the CDR3 is TGTGCCAGTAGTTTTAGGACTAGCCCCACAGATACGCAGTATTTT. Translated: CASSFRTSPTDTQYF.

V and J are TRBV7-8 and TRBJ1-2; D is perhaps TRBD1 (5 bases). This CDR3 region has 16 residues. CDR1 and CDR2 from the germline V gene are SGHVS and FQNEAQ. V was pared by 1 base and J by 4 bases, with 16 bases between. The CDR3 DNA follows: TGTGCCAGCAGCTTAGGCGGCAGGGAGTCCTCCTATGGCTACACCTTC. It specifies CASSLGGRESSYGYTF. Full variable domain (outside the CDR3, taken from reference TRBV7-8 and TRBJ1-2): GAGVSQSPRYKVAKRGQDVALRCDPISGHVSLFWYQQALGQGPEFLTYFQNEAQLDKSGLPSDRFFAERPEGSVSTLKIQRTQQEDSAVYLCASSLGGRESSYGYTFGSGTRLTVV.

J is TRBJ2-3 and V is TRBV19, with unresolved D. Trimming removed 3 bases from V and 0 bases from J, with 10 bases in between. In germline, CDR1 is LNHDA, CDR2 SQIVND (reference sequence). The CDR3 runs 15 residues. CDR3 coding DNA: TGTGCCAGTAGTATGTGGCGTACTAGCACAGATACGCAGTATTTT. It translates to CASSMWRTSTDTQYF.

This chain joins TRBV6-5 and TRBJ2-2; D gene ambiguous. CDR1 is MNHEY and CDR2 is SVGAGI in the germline V gene. Trimming pared 0 bases from V and 0 bases from J, leaving 2 bases between. CDR3 length equals 14 residues. DNA for the CDR3: TGTGCCAGCAGTTACTCCCCGAACACCGGGGAGCTGTTTTTT. Translating it yields CASSYSPNTGELFF.

This clone was counted a few times. The chain couples TRBV6-5 to TRBJ2-3; D gene ambiguous. The CDR3 covers 13 residues. CDR1 MNHEY and CDR2 SVGAGI come from the germline V gene. The V end lost 2 bases, the J end lost 1 base, and 4 bases lay between the germline ends. CDR3 sequence: CASSYDGTDTQYF. In nucleotides, the CDR3 is TGTGCCAGCAGTTACGATGGCACAGATACGCAGTATTTT.

The genes are TRBV15 and TRBJ2-1; 10 nucleotides match TRBD2. The V and J ends lost 0 bases and 8 bases, in that order; junction bases with no gene match: 16. The CDR3 has 19 residues. The germline gives CDR1 LNHNV, CDR2 YYDKDF (reference sequence). The CDR3 loop is CATSRDTGLAGVGMDEQFF. CDR3 DNA sequence: TGTGCCACCAGCAGAGATACGGGGCTAGCGGGAGTAGGGATGGATGAGCAGTTCTTC.

The genes are TRBV7-2 and TRBJ1-1; 7 bases match TRBD1. The CDR3 sequence is 14 residues long. The germline CDR1 and CDR2 sequences are SGHTA and FQGNSA. V was pared by 5 bases and J by 1 base, with 4 bases of the junction left unmatched. In DNA, the CDR3 is TGTGCCAGCAGCAGGGACAGAAAGAACACTGAAGCTTTCTTT. It encodes CASSRDRKNTEAFF.

V and J are TRBV9 and TRBJ2-3, with unresolved D. Germline V gene sequence: CDR1 SGDLS, CDR2 YYNGEE. Trimming took 0 bases from V and 2 from J, leaving 7 bases between them. This CDR3 has 14 residues. The CDR3 DNA is TGTGCCAGCAGCGTAGCTACACACACAGATACGCAGTATTTT. Protein sequence: CASSVATHTDTQYF.

This chain links TRBV5-1 with TRBJ2-7; 8 bases are shared with TRBD1. The CDR3 consists of 14 residues. Germline CDR1 and CDR2: SGHRS and YFSETQ. The V and J ends lost 2 bases and 6 bases, in that order; junction bases with no gene match: 7. CDR3 loop: CASSLRDRKSEQYF. Written as DNA, the CDR3 is TGCGCCAGCAGCTTAAGGGACAGGAAATCCGAGCAGTACTTC.

The rearrangement joins TRBV7-2 to TRBJ2-5; D unresolved. In germline, CDR1 is SGHTA, CDR2 FQGNSA. The CDR3 has 15 amino acids. V gave up 1 base and J gave up 2 bases, with 11 bases separating them. The CDR3 loop reads CASSLVGSAQETQYF. CDR3 nucleotides: TGTGCCAGCAGCTTAGTGGGATCGGCTCAAGAGACCCAGTACTTC.

This clone was counted a single time. The rearrangement uses TRBV7-6 and TRBJ2-7, with TRBD1 identical over 7 bases. The J segment lost 7 bases and the V segment lost 4 bases, leaving 7 bases of the junction unmatched. The germline CDR1 and CDR2 sequences are SGHVS and FNYEAQ. This CDR3 is built from 13 residues. The CDR3 is CASSSDRVGEQYF. DNA of the CDR3: TGTGCCAGCAGCTCTGACAGGGTTGGAGAGCAGTACTTC.

V and J are TRBV11-3 and TRBJ1-2; D is unresolved. V lost 5 bases and J lost 8, with 15 bases in between. Per the germline V gene, CDR1 is SGHNT and CDR2 is YENEEA. The CDR3 spans 13 residues. The DNA for the CDR3 is TGTGCCAGCAGCCCGGGCCAACGTGGCGGCTACACCTTC. It specifies CASSPGQRGGYTF.

The chain employs TRBV29-1 and TRBJ1-1; D not certain. Germline CDR1 and CDR2: SQVTM and ANQGSEA. This CDR3 contains 10 residues. V was cut by 6 bases and J by 1 base, with 3 bases left in between. CDR3 sequence reads: CSVQNTEAFF. The CDR3 DNA reads TGCAGCGTACAGAACACTGAAGCTTTCTTT.

The J gene is TRBJ2-2, the V gene TRBV9, with 11 bases that match TRBD2. Germline V lookup: CDR1 SGDLS, CDR2 YYNGEE. Trimming cost V 4 bases and J 6 bases; bases outside gene matches: 5. This CDR3 region has 15 residues. The CDR3 loop reads CASSLRLAGSGELFF. For the CDR3, the DNA is TGTGCCAGCAGCTTACGACTAGCGGGGTCCGGGGAGCTGTTTTTT.

This clone was seen only once. J is TRBJ2-1 and V is TRBV10-1; possibly TRBD2 for D (5 bases). V gave up 2 bases and J gave up 8 bases, with 10 bases separating them. This CDR3 comprises 13 residues. The germline V gene encodes CDR1 WNHNN and CDR2 SYGVQD (reference sequence). CDR3 sequence (DNA): TGCGCCAGCAGTGAGATAGAGGGCTATGAGCAGTTCTTC. Translation: CASSEIEGYEQFF.

V usage is TRBV7-2 and J usage is TRBJ1-3; perhaps TRBD1 as D (6 bases). The CDR3 runs to 15 residues. Germline-derived CDR1 and CDR2 are SGHTA and FQGNSA. The V end lost 1 base, the J end lost 5 bases, and 12 bases lay between the germline ends. The CDR3 DNA follows: TGTGCCAGCAGCTTAGGGGGCCAGGGGAGAAACACCATATATTTT. Translation gives CASSLGGQGRNTIYF.

The chain uses TRBV5-1 and TRBJ1-1, with D unclear. Per the germline V gene, CDR1 is SGHRS and CDR2 is YFSETQ. The length of the CDR3 is 14 residues. Between the trimmed V and J ends, which lost 0 bases and 1 base, there was a span of 7 bases. The CDR3 sequence: CASSLDPANTEAFF. DNA of the CDR3: TGCGCCAGCAGCTTGGATCCGGCGAACACTGAAGCTTTCTTT.

V is TRBV10-3 and J is TRBJ1-3; D gene uncertain. The CDR3 runs to 15 residues. V dropped 0 bases and J dropped 0 bases, with 6 bases sitting between them. Germline CDR1 reads ENHRY; CDR2 reads SYGVKD. CDR3 sequence (DNA): TGTGCCATCAGTGAGTCGGGGTACTCTGGAAACACCATATATTTT. Translation gives CAISESGYSGNTIYF.

The chain links TRBV18 to TRBJ1-1; a possible D gene is TRBD1 (6 bases). The germline gives CDR1 KGHSH, CDR2 LQKENI. This CDR3 has 19 amino acids. V dropped 1 base and J dropped 0 bases, with 21 bases sitting between them. The CDR3 DNA reads as TGTGCCAGCTCACCACTTCCTCCCCAGGGGCCACTCATGAACACTGAAGCTTTCTTT. Translating it yields CASSPLPPQGPLMNTEAFF.

About this clone itself: Other DNA sequences in this specimen translate into the identical CDR3. V usage is TRBV19 and J usage is TRBJ2-7, with 9 bases fitting TRBD1. Germline lookup yields CDR1 LNHDA and CDR2 SQIVND (reference sequence). The J segment lost 4 bases and the V segment lost 5 bases, leaving 9 bases of the junction unmatched. The CDR3 has 15 amino acids. The CDR3 DNA reads as TGTGCCAGTAGTCCCCGGGACAGGGATCTATACGAGCAGTACTTC. Its protein product is CASSPRDRDLYEQYF.